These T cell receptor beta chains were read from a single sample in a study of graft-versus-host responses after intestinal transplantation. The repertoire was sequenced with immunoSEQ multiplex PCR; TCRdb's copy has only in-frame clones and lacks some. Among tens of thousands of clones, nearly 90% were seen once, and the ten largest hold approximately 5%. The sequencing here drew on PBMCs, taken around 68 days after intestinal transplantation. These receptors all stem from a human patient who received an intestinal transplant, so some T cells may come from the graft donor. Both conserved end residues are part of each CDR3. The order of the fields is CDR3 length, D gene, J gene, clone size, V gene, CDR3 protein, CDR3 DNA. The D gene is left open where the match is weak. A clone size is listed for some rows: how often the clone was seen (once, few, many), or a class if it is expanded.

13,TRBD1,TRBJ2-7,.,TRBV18,CASSPGQHYEQYF,TGTGCCAGCTCACCGGGACAGCACTACGAGCAGTACTTC
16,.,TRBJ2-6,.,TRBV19,CASSRRLLSGANVLTF,TGTGCCAGTAGCAGACGACTCCTCTCTGGGGCCAACGTCCTGACTTTC
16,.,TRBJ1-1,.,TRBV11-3,CASSLGRSVMNTEAFF,TGTGCCAGCAGCTTAGGCAGGTCTGTCATGAACACTGAAGCTTTCTTT
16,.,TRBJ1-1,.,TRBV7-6,CASSLGAEGGNTEAFF,TGTGCCAGCAGCTTAGGGGCGGAGGGGGGGAACACTGAAGCTTTCTTT
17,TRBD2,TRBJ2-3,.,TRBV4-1,CASSQAGSGASTDTQYF,TGCGCCAGCAGCCAAGCCGGGAGCGGGGCGAGCACAGATACGCAGTATTTT
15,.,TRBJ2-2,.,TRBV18,CASSPRQTNTGELFF,TGTGCCAGCTCACCCCGACAGACGAACACCGGGGAGCTGTTTTTT
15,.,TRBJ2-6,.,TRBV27,CASSPDISGANVLTF,TGTGCCAGCAGTCCGGACATCTCTGGGGCCAACGTCCTGACTTTC
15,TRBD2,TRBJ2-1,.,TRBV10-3,CAISALAGTGNEQFF,TGTGCCATCAGCGCACTAGCGGGGACGGGCAATGAGCAGTTCTTC
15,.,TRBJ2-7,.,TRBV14,CASSQYGTALEGQYF,TGTGCCAGCAGCCAGTACGGGACGGCTCTAGAGGGGCAGTACTTC
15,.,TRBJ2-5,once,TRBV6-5,CASSYGWGREETQYF,TGTGCCAGCAGTTACGGTTGGGGACGAGAAGAGACCCAGTACTTC
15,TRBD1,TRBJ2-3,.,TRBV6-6,CASTYRGRGTDTQYF,TGTGCCAGCACTTACAGGGGGCGGGGCACAGATACGCAGTATTTT